This TCR beta chain was sequenced for a study of T cell responses to AZD1222 COVID-19 vaccine. Study at large: Pooled in the analysis were second doses at about 4 or about 12 weeks.

The CDR3 is 19 residues long. The germline CDR1 and CDR2 sequences are SGHRS and YFSETQ. Sequenced by immunoSEQ multiplex PCR; TCRdb stores in-frame clones only, minus some. The sample lists around 84,000 clones; around 90% were seen once. Study observations and caveats: White British donors predominated, females outnumbered males, and clonal diversity was possibly underestimated. Within unmutated variant regions lay the reported targets of nearly half of spike-specific TCRs.

In regard to this clone: The antigen is unknown.

The chain uses TRBV5-1 and TRBJ2-7, with 8 bases lining up with TRBD2. The better agreement between TRBJ2-1 and the DNA end casts doubt on the J call. The specimen was peripheral blood, collected on day 0 of AZD1222 vaccination. The receptor was derived from an adult in good health. CDR3 loop: CASSLRSPASAGEMVEQFF. For the CDR3, the DNA is TGCGCCAGCAGCTTGAGGAGTCCAGCCTCAGCGGGAGAGATGGTTGAGCAGTTCTTC.